This TCR beta chain emerged from a study of shared clonotypes between healthy human individuals. Study conclusions and caveats: Non-shared clonotypes had lower generation probabilities than clonotypes shared by all four sorted-subset donors.

As for this clone: Its antigen remains unknown.

Germline loops: CDR1 SNHLY, CDR2 FYNNEI. Trimming pared 2 bases from V and 5 bases from J, leaving 6 bases between. This CDR3 contains 12 residues. Each subset's genomic DNA was shared equally among a number of immunoSEQ plates. TCRdb's copy holds only in-frame clones and misses some; the assay was immunoSEQ multiplex PCR. The sample lists a few hundred thousand clones; 65% were seen once. Within Nashville, Tennessee resided all donors, each a Caucasian adult. Sequenced input: memory CD4+ T cells sorted from blood. Subset noted: CD45RA-negative fraction. This TCR was recovered from a man aged 30 to 39 in good health. The chain uses TRBV2 and TRBJ2-5; no firm D call. The CDR3: CASSEMRETQYF. The DNA for the CDR3 is TGTGCCAGCAGTGAAATGCGGGAGACCCAGTACTTC. Combining the CDR3 with reference TRBV2 and TRBJ2-5 gives the whole variable domain EPEVTQTPSHQVTQMGQEVILRCVPISNHLYFYWYRQILGQKVEFLVSFYNNEISEKSEIFDDQFSVERPDGSNFTLKIRSTKLEDSAMYFCASSEMRETQYFGPGTRLLVL.